A single sample gave rise to the 28 T cell receptor beta chains below, sequenced in a study of PD-1 blockade in mismatch repair-deficient tumors. The method was immunoSEQ multiplex PCR; TCRdb's version includes in-frame clones alone and lacks a portion of them. The table records just under 80,000 clones, approximately 80% of them present only once. Sequenced material: peripheral blood, taken 44 weeks after starting pembrolizumab. All receptors derive from an adult with mismatch repair-deficient cancer.

The table lists this clone with a few counts. This chain uses TRBV7-2 with TRBJ2-2; TRBD1 is a possible D gene (5 bases). Germline V gene sequence: CDR1 SGHTA, CDR2 FQGNSA. The V gene lost 5 bases and the J gene lost 6 bases, with 16 bases spanning the gap. The CDR3 consists of 15 residues. The CDR3 nucleotides are TGTGCCAGCAGCCGACGACAGCCGAGGTCCGGGGAGCTGTTTTTT. It translates to CASSRRQPRSGELFF.

The CDR3 here is CASSLGDATDTQYF. The DNA of the CDR3 is TGTGCCAGCAGCTTAGGCGATGCTACAGATACGCAGTATTTT. The chain is built from TRBV7-9 and TRBJ2-3; D ambiguous. This CDR3 region has 14 residues. Germline CDR1 and CDR2: SEHNR and FQNEAQ (reference sequence). Trimming stripped 1 base from V and 3 bases from J, with 8 bases between.

The J gene is TRBJ2-2, the V gene TRBV19, with TRBD2 matching 11 bases. Germline V gene lookup returns CDR1 LNHDA and CDR2 SQIVND (reference sequence). Unmatched junction bases numbered 14, after V lost 0 bases and J lost 5 bases. The CDR3 extends over 20 amino acids. The CDR3 sequence: CASSIDLLAGGPLWTGELFF. The CDR3 bases are TGTGCCAGTAGTATAGATCTCTTAGCGGGAGGGCCCCTGTGGACCGGGGAGCTGTTTTTT.

The rearrangement joins TRBV27 to TRBJ1-1; D uncertain. The CDR3 contains 17 residues. Trimming cost V 4 bases and J 4 bases, with 22 bases left between them. Germline lookup yields CDR1 MNHEY and CDR2 SMNVEV (reference sequence). The CDR3 sequence is CASSYLTGGRGATEAFF. DNA for the CDR3: TGTGCCAGCAGTTACCTTACCGGAGGTCGTGGTGCCACTGAAGCTTTCTTT.

The chain has TRBV11-2 and TRBJ2-3, with 8 bases identical to TRBD1. CDR3 length: 16 amino acids. Germline CDR1 and CDR2: SGHAT and FQNNGV. Germline trimming cut 4 bases from V and 3 bases from J; bases unmatched to any gene: 9. The CDR3 nucleotides are TGTGCCAGCAGCTCTTATCAGGGGGCTAGGACAGATACGCAGTATTTT. This sequence encodes CASSSYQGARTDTQYF.

This chain connects TRBV5-1 to TRBJ1-2; a weak D match, TRBD1 (6 bases). This CDR3 contains 13 residues. V shed 0 bases and J shed 7 bases, with 10 bases lying between them. In germline, CDR1 is SGHRS, CDR2 YFSETQ. The chain's CDR3 is CASSLDAGVGYTF. CDR3 DNA: TGCGCCAGCAGCTTGGATGCAGGGGTTGGCTACACCTTC.

This sequence joins TRBV29-1 and TRBJ2-7, with D uncertain. CDR3 length: 12 residues. V was cut by 8 bases and J by 2 bases, with 13 bases left in between. Looked up from germline, CDR1 is SQVTM and CDR2 is ANQGSEA. The DNA for the CDR3 is TGCAGCCTTCGGGCTCCCGCCTACGAGCAGTACTTC. Amino acid sequence: CSLRAPAYEQYF.

The CDR3 DNA reads as TGTGCCAGCAGCTCGGGACAGCTGAAGGCCTACGAGCAGTACTTC. Protein: CASSSGQLKAYEQYF. V gene TRBV11-3 combines with J gene TRBJ2-7; TRBD1 agrees at 7 bases. The germline V gene has CDR1 SGHNT and CDR2 YENEEA. With 4 bases clipped from V and 2 bases from J, the junction kept 8 bases outside the gene matches. The CDR3 totals 15 residues.

The rearrangement links TRBV6-5 to TRBJ1-1; D ambiguous. CDR1 MNHEY and CDR2 SVGAGI come from the germline V gene. The V and J ends lost 6 bases and 0 bases respectively, with 8 bases between them. This CDR3 comprises 13 residues. The CDR3: CASRLGMNTEAFF. The CDR3 region has the DNA TGTGCCAGCAGGTTAGGAATGAACACTGAAGCTTTCTTT.

This clone was counted a single time. The sample carries other DNA sequences with the same CDR3. This rearrangement joins TRBV7-3 to TRBJ1-2, with 7 nucleotides matching TRBD1. CDR3 length equals 13 residues. The germline V gene encodes CDR1 SGHTA and CDR2 FQGTGA. V was clipped by 5 bases and J by 2 bases; unmatched bases: 2. The chain's CDR3 is CASSPDRNYGYTF. The CDR3 DNA sequence: TGTGCCAGCAGCCCGGACAGGAACTATGGCTACACCTTC.

The V gene is TRBV14, the J gene TRBJ1-2, with D unclear. The CDR3 runs to 13 residues. Trimming stripped 1 base from V and 4 bases from J, with 7 bases between. Per the germline V gene, CDR1 is SGHDN and CDR2 is FVKESK. CDR3: CASSQVSSYGYTF. The CDR3 coding sequence is TGTGCCAGCAGCCAAGTTTCCAGCTATGGCTACACCTTC.

The CDR3 DNA follows: TGTGCCAGCTCACCACAAGCGGGAGGCACAGATACGCAGTATTTT. It is translated as CASSPQAGGTDTQYF. The chain joins TRBV18 to TRBJ2-3; 8 bases match TRBD2. This CDR3 contains 15 residues. Germline V CDR1 and CDR2: KGHSH, LQKENI. V dropped 1 base and J dropped 1; count of bases not matched to a gene: 1.

The rearrangement uses TRBV7-2 and TRBJ2-1; D might be TRBD2 (5 bases). V was cut by 2 bases and J by 7 bases, with 18 bases left in between. Germline V lookup: CDR1 SGHTA, CDR2 FQGNSA. CDR3 length: 16 residues. The CDR3 is CASSLWSGSVRNEQFF. The CDR3 bases are TGTGCCAGCAGCTTATGGTCGGGGAGTGTGAGAAATGAGCAGTTCTTC.

Written as DNA, the CDR3 is TGCGCCAGCAGCGGGTATGAGCAGTTCTTC. It translates to CASSGYEQFF. V usage is TRBV5-1 and J usage is TRBJ2-1; D remains ambiguous. V was trimmed by 4 bases and J by 8 bases, leaving 4 bases between them. This CDR3 comprises 10 residues. Germline CDR1 is SGHRS and CDR2 is YFSETQ. The entire variable domain, with the rest obtained from reference TRBV5-1 and TRBJ2-1, is as follows: KAGVTQTPRYLIKTRGQQVTLSCSPISGHRSVSWYQQTPGQGLQFLFEYFSETQRNKGNFPGRFSGRQFSNSRSEMNVSTLELGDSALYLCASSGYEQFFGPGTRLTVL.

CDR3 loop: CASSLEVGYTF. In nucleotides, the CDR3 is TGTGCCAGCAGCTTAGAAGTTGGCTACACCTTC. The chain joins TRBV7-2 to TRBJ1-2; unclear D gene. From germline, CDR1 is SGHTA and CDR2 FQGNSA. V lost 1 base and J lost 7, with 4 bases in between. CDR3 length: 11 residues.

The chain has TRBV29-1 and TRBJ1-2; weak D call: TRBD1 (5 bases). V lost 0 bases, J lost 1 base, and 12 bases lay in between. Germline V gives CDR1 SQVTM, CDR2 ANQGSEA. The CDR3 runs to 15 residues. The CDR3 protein is CSVEDLLGHNYGYTF. In nucleotides, the CDR3 is TGCAGCGTTGAAGATCTTCTGGGGCATAACTATGGCTACACCTTC.

The gene calls are TRBV27 and TRBJ2-7; D may match TRBD1 or TRBD2 (5 bases each). CDR1 MNHEY and CDR2 SMNVEV come from the germline V gene (reference sequence). Trimming pared 6 bases from V and 0 bases from J, leaving 24 bases between. CDR3 size: 18 residues. This chain's CDR3 is CASRVQLPQWDGSYEQYF. The CDR3 nucleotides read TGTGCCAGCAGAGTTCAACTGCCTCAATGGGACGGCTCCTACGAGCAGTACTTC.

The gene calls are TRBV30 and TRBJ2-1; the D is unclear. The CDR3 consists of 13 residues. V lost 2 bases and J lost 7, with 12 bases in between. In germline, CDR1 is GTSNPN, CDR2 SVGIG (reference sequence). CDR3 nucleotides: TGTGCCTGGAGTCCGCGGCTCGAAAATGAGCAGTTCTTC. Amino acid sequence: CAWSPRLENEQFF.

The chain links TRBV11-3 to TRBJ2-3, with TRBD2 matching over 11 bases. J lost 5 bases, V lost 5 bases, and 15 bases had no gene match. Germline CDR1 SGHNT, CDR2 YENEEA. The CDR3 has 18 residues. CDR3 coding DNA: TGTGCCAGCAGCGTAACAGTATTAGCGGGAGGGCCTATAGATACGCAGTATTTT. It yields the protein CASSVTVLAGGPIDTQYF.

This clone was seen a few times. This sequence joins TRBV11-2 and TRBJ2-1, with 13 bases that match TRBD2. This CDR3 contains 18 residues. CDR1 and CDR2 (germline): SGHAT, FQNNGV. V shed 4 bases and J 6 bases; nucleotides not matched to a gene: 12. The CDR3 DNA sequence: TGTGCCAGCAGCTCAGAATACCAACTAGCGGGAGGGACCAATGAGCAGTTCTTC. It is translated as CASSSEYQLAGGTNEQFF.

CDR3 nucleotides: TGTGCCAGCAGCGAACAGGGGGGAAGCAATCAGCCCCAGCATTTT. Encoded protein: CASSEQGGSNQPQHF. The gene calls are TRBV6-4 and TRBJ1-5, with 8 bases that match TRBD1. This CDR3 contains 15 residues. CDR1 MRHNA and CDR2 SNTAGT come from the germline V gene. The V and J ends lost 6 bases and 1 base, in that order; junction bases with no gene match: 5.

The V and J genes are TRBV19 and TRBJ2-1, with TRBD2 identical over 10 bases. V shed 3 bases and J 2 bases; nucleotides not matched to a gene: 4. This CDR3 is 16 amino acids long. The germline V gene encodes CDR1 LNHDA and CDR2 SQIVND (reference sequence). CDR3 in DNA: TGTGCCAGTAGTATGGGACTAGCGAGAACCTACAATGAGCAGTTCTTC. It specifies CASSMGLARTYNEQFF.

This sequence joins TRBV19 and TRBJ2-1; TRBD1 matches 8 bases. Germline V gives CDR1 LNHDA, CDR2 SQIVND (reference sequence). CDR3 length: 15 amino acids. J was trimmed by 7 bases and V by 5 bases; bases with no gene match: 10. The CDR3 region is CASSQPGGGTNEQFF. The CDR3 region has the DNA TGTGCCAGTAGTCAACCAGGGGGCGGTACTAATGAGCAGTTCTTC.

Here the CDR3 reads CASSPAGLAMNEQFF. The CDR3 nucleotides read TGCGCCAGCAGCCCGGCGGGACTAGCTATGAATGAGCAGTTCTTC. The gene calls are TRBV4-3 and TRBJ2-1, with 9 bases fitting TRBD2. This CDR3 spans 15 amino acids. V lost 4 bases and J lost 7; bases outside the gene matches: 8. Germline V lookup: CDR1 LGHNA, CDR2 YSLEER.

The chain couples TRBV5-1 to TRBJ1-3, with D tentatively TRBD1 (6 bases). V lost 0 bases and J 8 bases, leaving 12 bases between the germline ends. The CDR3 has 14 amino acids. The germline V gene has CDR1 SGHRS and CDR2 YFSETQ. CDR3 region: CASSLAQGLDTIYF. The CDR3 nucleotides are TGCGCCAGCAGCTTGGCGCAGGGGCTTGACACCATATATTTT. The full variable domain, completed using reference TRBV5-1 and TRBJ1-3, is KAGVTQTPRYLIKTRGQQVTLSCSPISGHRSVSWYQQTPGQGLQFLFEYFSETQRNKGNFPGRFSGRQFSNSRSEMNVSTLELGDSALYLCASSLAQGLDTIYFGEGSWLTVV.

This clone has just one count. The chain carries TRBV6-1 and TRBJ1-1; TRBD1 is a possible D gene (6 bases). Trimming shortened V by 8 bases and J by 0 bases, and 13 bases separated the two germline ends. The CDR3 is made up of 14 amino acids. Germline-derived CDR1 and CDR2 are MNHNS and SASEGT. CDR3 bases: TGTGCCAGCGGGCGGGGGCCGCTGAACACTGAAGCTTTCTTT. This translates into CASGRGPLNTEAFF.

This chain connects TRBV2 to TRBJ1-5; 10 nucleotides align to TRBD1. Germline loops: CDR1 SNHLY, CDR2 FYNNEI. The CDR3 sequence is 14 residues long. V dropped 7 bases and J dropped 4; count of bases not matched to a gene: 4. The CDR3 coding sequence is TGTGCCAGCATGTCGGACAGGGGGAATCAGCCCCAGCATTTT. It specifies CASMSDRGNQPQHF.

The V gene is TRBV9, the J gene TRBJ2-1; D remains unclear. The V gene's germline CDR1 is SGDLS and CDR2 YYNGEE. This CDR3 has 13 amino acids. V shed 4 bases and J shed 8 bases, with 13 bases lying between them. CDR3 residues: CASSPPAGDEQFF. CDR3 DNA: TGTGCCAGCAGCCCCCCGGCCGGAGATGAGCAGTTCTTC.